This T cell receptor beta chain was profiled in a study of patients and donors after allogeneic stem cell transplantation. TCRdb fed the RT-PCR reads into MiXCR, producing one record per CDR3 protein. This table holds around 240,000 distinct CDR3 sequences, around an eighth found once. Germline V gives CDR1 SGHNT, CDR2 YYREEE (reference sequence). Trimming took 3 bases from V and 3 from J; bases not matched to a gene: 3. The CDR3 is 15 amino acids. The clonotype was recovered from a human donor who was either an allogeneic HSCT recipient or a stem cell or donor lymphocyte infusion donor (not recorded which). It is not recorded whose cells these are; they may come from a transplant donor. This sequence joins TRBV5-4 and TRBJ2-7; 13 bases align to TRBD2. The sequenced sample was blood, either unsorted or a sorted T cell fraction (not recorded which). In DNA, the CDR3 is TGTGCCAGCAGCTCTCGGACTAGCGGGGGCTACGAGCAGTACTTC. The encoded protein is CASSSRTSGGYEQYF.